The rows below give T cell receptor beta chains drawn from one sample of a study of T cells in localized non-small cell lung cancer. Some clones are missing from TCRdb's copy, which holds only in-frame ones; the method was immunoSEQ multiplex PCR. Found here are about 72,000 clones, almost 85% of them singletons; the top ten hold 13%. The specimen comprised peripheral blood, sampled before any cancer treatment. The receptors shown here come from a female donor over 55 with stage I lung adenocarcinoma. Each CDR3 is given with its conserved first and last residue. Some rows mark clone size as missing; the rest say once, few, many or name a class of expanded clone.

CDR3	size	V
CASNVDRGNYGYTF	.	TRBV6-1
CASRLSGNSYEQYF	.	TRBV6-1
CASSRGGAYGYTF	.	TRBV27
CASGQGLRTEAFF	.	TRBV6-4
CASSFYRGEKLFF	.	TRBV6-1
CASSQPWGSGYTF	.	TRBV6-1
CASGRDRETQYF	.	TRBV6-1
CASSYGRGGSGNTIYF	.	TRBV6-5
CASSPSGGALDTQYF	once	TRBV7-2
CSASEGNEQYF	few	TRBV20-1
CASGWTSGSVKDTQYF	.	TRBV12-5
CASSESTGATQDTQYF	.	TRBV10-1
CASSSMTGTSGFPYEQYF	few	TRBV7-9
CASSGLTGTGGRYNEQFF	.	TRBV25-1
CASSRDRRSTEAFF	.	TRBV2
CASSADGQGGGYTF	many	TRBV9
CASGLGRLNTEAFF	few	TRBV12-5
CASSLAGRIVGYTF	.	TRBV5-4
CATSRAGPESYGYTF	.	TRBV15
CTSSPNPPSETCAPYEQYF	.	TRBV1
CASSPGFYEQYF	.	TRBV6-1
CAGDRSGNTEAFF	.	TRBV30
CASSELEGETQYF	.	TRBV2
CASSPPSPSGNTIYF	.	TRBV7-2
CAWMPGQGEAFF	few	TRBV30
CTSSARRRESDTQYF	.	TRBV1
CASSPGGNEQYF	.	TRBV5-6
CASSLVLSAYEQYF	.	TRBV11-2
CAISEGPPEQYF	.	TRBV10-3
CASREDRGGWYGYTF	.	TRBV2
CASSARDNLRAGELFF	.	TRBV4-1
CASKPLQGSRGATDTQYF	.	TRBV5-1
CASSLDRGEKLFF	.	TRBV5-4
CAWSVALKNIQYF	.	TRBV30
CASSPEPAGEGEQFF	.	TRBV5-1
CASNRENQPQHF	.	TRBV28
CASSLRAVADSYEQYF	.	TRBV5-1
CRVDLRVGNTEAFF	.	TRBV6-1
CASSPGTGGYSGNTIYF	.	TRBV5-4
CASKGQVGTEAFF	.	TRBV2
CAISETGLYNEQFF	once	TRBV10-3
CASSLVGQGARYEQYF	.	TRBV5-1
CAWKLGYEQYF	.	TRBV30
CASSPDRGSGNTIYF	.	TRBV18
CASSTRTTISYEQYF	.	TRBV7-2
CASSLMGHQETQYF	.	TRBV11-2
CASSPGTGNNQPQHF	.	TRBV6-5
CASSVERSSYNEQFF	.	TRBV9
CASSYPGDYEQYF	.	TRBV6-6
CASSGGLKGAGELFF	once	TRBV5-6
CASRTTGEAFF	.	TRBV5-1
CASSSPRLAGVVYF	.	TRBV11-3
CASSPSGTRAYEQYF	.	TRBV9
CASSRRWNTEAFF	once	TRBV19
CATSEGTGVNYGYTF	.	TRBV18
CASRTDGGYEQYF	.	TRBV7-8
CASSRVSKDTQYF	.	TRBV18
CASSPGVTGNQPQHF	few	TRBV5-1
CASSIGLAGVLSTGELFF	.	TRBV7-8
CASSLGTVGETQYF	once	TRBV5-1